This TCR beta chain was identified in a study of Ad26.COV2.S vaccination and SARS-CoV-2 variants. A remark on this clone: What it binds is not known.

Indicated treatment: some 20 received Ad26.COV2.S at low or high dose, single or two shots; about five received placebo; per-sample allocation not given. Sampling was done on day 63 after the first vaccine or placebo injection. Study results and limitations: Quantification of TCR breadth and depth may have yielded underestimates of total T cell responses.

TCRdb keeps only in-frame clones here, not all; method: immunoSEQ multiplex PCR. This sample yields about 680,000 clones, of which 89% are seen a single time; roughly 1.5% belongs to the top ten. The TCR originated in a person between 18 and 65 years old who received the Ad26.COV2.S COVID-19 vaccine or a placebo. Sequenced material: peripheral blood, taken in a trial of Ad26.COV2.S vaccine versus placebo.

The CDR3 spells CASSLVGGLAGGPVDEQFF. The CDR3 nucleotides are TGTGCCAGCAGCTTAGTGGGGGGACTAGCGGGAGGGCCGGTGGATGAGCAGTTCTTC. The rearrangement joins TRBV7-6 to TRBJ2-1; 16 bases line up with TRBD2. CDR1 is SGHVS, CDR2 FNYEAQ, per germline. The J segment lost 8 bases and the V segment lost 1 base, leaving 11 bases of the junction unmatched. CDR3 length: 19 amino acids.